The clone carrying this T cell receptor beta chain was picked up many times. Its antigen is currently unknown. This specimen comes from a study of response to subunit inactivated influenza vaccine. Trimming cost V 0 bases and J 1 base, with 9 bases left between them. Germline V gene sequence: CDR1 DFQATT, CDR2 SNEGSKA (reference sequence). The CDR3 is made up of 14 amino acids. Points from the study as a whole: The authors suggested that every seasonal influenza vaccination recruits few new T cells.

TCRdb ran MiXCR on the RT-PCR reads and lists one entry per CDR3 protein. Among about 300,000 distinct CDR3 sequences listed, about 20% were seen once. The chain employs TRBV20-1 and TRBJ1-1; a possible D gene is TRBD1 (5 bases). The sequence derives from a man aged 45 to 70 who received an inactivated influenza vaccine. The sequencing here drew on PBMCs from blood, taken approximately 20 months after vaccination. The CDR3 DNA reads TGCAGTGCTAGAGATCGAAGGGGGAACACTGAAGCTTTCTTT. Translating it yields CSARDRRGNTEAFF.